This T cell receptor (beta chain) was sequenced for a study of cytomegalovirus exposure and HLA in healthy donors. Study-wide results and limits: While the bulk of TCR sequences proved rare, some public TCRs turned up in many donors. Earlier results showed most TCR beta V segments being productive about 87% or about 30% of the time. Later genetic work tied a missense DCLRE1C variant to beta-chain V and J trimming.

Amplification used 60 Vbeta primers and 13 Jbeta primers. Sequencing was performed with immunoSEQ multiplex PCR; in TCRdb, only in-frame clones are kept and a portion is missing. The sample lists about 160,000 clones, 70% to 80% seen once, with around 1.4% in the top ten. Comments on this clone: Its matching antigen is unknown.

The sample was PBMCs. This clonotype was sampled from a male donor in good health and CMV-seronegative.

The CDR3 DNA reads TGTGCCAGCAGCTCCGGACAAGTTATGGGGAAGGAGCAGTTCTTC. Protein: CASSSGQVMGKEQFF. The chain combines TRBV7-3 with TRBJ2-1; possible D gene TRBD1, 5 bases. CDR1 and CDR2 from the germline V gene are SGHTA and FQGTGA. V gave up 4 bases and J gave up 10 bases, with 20 bases separating them. This CDR3 contains 15 residues. Using reference TRBV7-3 and TRBJ2-1 for the parts outside the CDR3, the full variable domain is GAGVSQTPSNKVTEKGKYVELRCDPISGHTALYWYRQSLGQGPEFLIYFQGTGAADDSGLPNDRFFAVRPEGSVSTLKIQRTERGDSAVYLCASSSGQVMGKEQFFGPGTRLTVL.